This passage covers 7 T cell receptor beta chains from one sample sequenced in a study of blood T cells in healthy people across ages (dated by TCRdb to about 2015). The library was prepared using 5' RACE. This sample was sequenced with an Illumina HiSeq 2500. A second PCR of roughly 7 to 11 cycles was performed with a sample-barcoded 5' primer and a J-beta primer mix. TCRdb itself trimmed the public reads at Q25 with fastp, ran MiXCR and retained productive beta chains. Identical CDR3 protein sequences are pooled into one entry, listed with their most common genes and DNA. The sample table shows approximately 1,000,000 distinct CDR3 sequences, and around 45% are seen once. The leading ten clones occupy under 20% of the sample. Source material: blood. These receptors were collected from a woman in her sixties or seventies in good health.

For the CDR3, the DNA is TGTGCCAGCAGTTTACCAGGACCGATTAGGAAGCAGTACTTC. Translation gives CASSLPGPIRKQYF. This chain joins TRBV28 and TRBJ2-7; D unclear. Germline V gene lookup returns CDR1 MDHEN and CDR2 SYDVKM. Trimming stripped 2 bases from V and 8 bases from J, with 16 bases between. CDR3 length: 14 residues.

This chain links TRBV10-3 with TRBJ2-3, with D perhaps matching TRBD1 (5 bases). Germline V CDR1 and CDR2: ENHRY, SYGVKD. The CDR3 contains 17 residues. V was pared by 4 bases and J by 0 bases, with 17 bases between. The CDR3 spells CAISGAMGLGSTDTQYF. CDR3 sequence (DNA): TGTGCCATCAGTGGGGCCATGGGGCTAGGCAGCACAGATACGCAGTATTTT.

The chain recombines TRBV27 with TRBJ2-7; TRBD2 matches at 7 bases. The CDR3 has 12 amino acids. Germline values: CDR1 MNHEY, CDR2 SMNVEV (reference sequence). V lost 7 bases to trimming and J lost 5 bases; unmatched junction nucleotides: 5. The CDR3 region has the DNA TGTGCCAGCACGGGAGGTCCGCACGAGCAGTACTTC. It encodes CASTGGPHEQYF.

The chain recombines TRBV10-3 with TRBJ2-1, with 7 bases fitting TRBD2. Germline values: CDR1 ENHRY, CDR2 SYGVKD. The CDR3 consists of 13 residues. Trimming took 0 bases from V and 9 from J; bases not matched to a gene: 2. The chain's CDR3 is CAISESTGGEQFF. In nucleotides, the CDR3 is TGTGCCATCAGTGAGTCGACGGGGGGTGAGCAGTTCTTC.

The chain is built from TRBV5-1 and TRBJ2-1; 7 nucleotides agree with TRBD2. CDR1 and CDR2 from the germline V gene are SGHRS and YFSETQ. The length of the CDR3 is 15 residues. With 4 bases clipped from V and 6 bases from J, the junction kept 10 bases outside the gene matches. In DNA, the CDR3 is TGCGCCAGCAGCCCCAAGGGAGGGGCCATCAATGAGCAGTTCTTC. It is translated as CASSPKGGAINEQFF.

This clonotype was detected many times. This CDR3 reads CASSLEGGVPGGANVLTF. CDR3 DNA: TGTGCCAGCAGTTTAGAAGGGGGAGTCCCGGGAGGGGCCAACGTCCTGACTTTC. V gene TRBV12-3 or TRBV12-4 combines with J gene TRBJ2-6; perhaps TRBD1 as D (6 bases). V was shortened by 1 base and J by 4 bases, with 17 bases between the two germline ends. The CDR3 contains 18 residues.

This sequence joins TRBV20-1 and TRBJ2-1; TRBD1 matches at 8 bases. CDR3 length equals 14 residues. V shed 5 bases, J shed 2 bases, and the junction held 5 bases outside the gene matches. Germline values: CDR1 DFQATT, CDR2 SNEGSKA (reference sequence). The CDR3 DNA sequence: TGCAGTGCTGGCAAGACAGGGGCCTACAATGAGCAGTTCTTC. Residues: CSAGKTGAYNEQFF.